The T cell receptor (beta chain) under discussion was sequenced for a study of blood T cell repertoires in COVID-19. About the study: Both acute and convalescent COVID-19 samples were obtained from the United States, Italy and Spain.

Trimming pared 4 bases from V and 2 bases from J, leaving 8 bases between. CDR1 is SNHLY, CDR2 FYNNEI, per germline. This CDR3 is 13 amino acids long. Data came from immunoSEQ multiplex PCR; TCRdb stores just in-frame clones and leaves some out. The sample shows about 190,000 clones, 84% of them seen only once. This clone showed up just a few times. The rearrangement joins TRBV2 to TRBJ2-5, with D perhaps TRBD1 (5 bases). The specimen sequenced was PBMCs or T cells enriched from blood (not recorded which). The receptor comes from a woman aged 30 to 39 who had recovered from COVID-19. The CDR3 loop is CASSVQVQETQYF. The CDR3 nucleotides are TGTGCCAGCAGTGTACAGGTACAAGAGACCCAGTACTTC.